This entry is about one T cell receptor beta chain. CDR1 is SNHLY, CDR2 FYNNEI, per germline. The CDR3 has 15 amino acids. The ends lost 6 bases at V and 1 base at J; junction bases unmatched: 8. The PCR employed 60 Vbeta primers together with 13 Jbeta primers. Clones were sequenced by immunoSEQ multiplex PCR, and TCRdb holds only the in-frame ones, with some missing. The sample shows some 120,000 clones, around 67% of them seen only once. The data are from a study of cytomegalovirus exposure and HLA in healthy donors. The sequence derives from a woman aged 40 to 50 in good health and CMV-seronegative. Sequenced input: PBMCs. The chain is built from TRBV2 and TRBJ2-5; 7 bases fit TRBD1. The CDR3 reads CASRLDRATQETQYF. DNA of the CDR3: TGTGCCAGCAGACTAGACAGGGCCACCCAAGAGACCCAGTACTTC.